The sequence of this T cell receptor (beta chain) was determined in a study of blood T cell repertoires in COVID-19. Looked up from germline, CDR1 is SGDLS and CDR2 is YYNGEE. The V end was cut by 2 bases, the J end by 1 base, with 6 bases between. The CDR3 loop spans 13 amino acids. In the original processing: By means of reference gene primer amplification, nucleated cell counts were estimated. Assay used: immunoSEQ multiplex PCR; TCRdb lists only in-frame clones, some missing. From that table come the V and J calls and clone size; the DNA was used to work out D and trimming. The data contain more than 45,000 clones, 85% to 90% of them singletons.

The receptor comes from a man in his sixties with acute or convalescent COVID-19. The rearrangement uses TRBV9 and TRBJ1-1; no definite D call. The sample was peripheral blood. The CDR3 spells CASSVQENTEAFF. CDR3 nucleotides: TGTGCCAGCAGCGTCCAGGAGAACACTGAAGCTTTCTTT.